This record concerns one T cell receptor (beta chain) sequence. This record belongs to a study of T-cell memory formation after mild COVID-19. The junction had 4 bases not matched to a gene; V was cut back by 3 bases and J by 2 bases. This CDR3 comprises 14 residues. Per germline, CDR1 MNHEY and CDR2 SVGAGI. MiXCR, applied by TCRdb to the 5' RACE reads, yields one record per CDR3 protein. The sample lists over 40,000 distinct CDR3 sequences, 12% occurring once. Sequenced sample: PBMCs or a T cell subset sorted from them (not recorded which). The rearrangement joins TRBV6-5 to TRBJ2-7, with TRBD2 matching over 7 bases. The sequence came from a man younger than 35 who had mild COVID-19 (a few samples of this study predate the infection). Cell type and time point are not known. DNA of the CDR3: TGTGCCAGCAGTTATTGGGGGGGAGCCTACGAGCAGTACTTC. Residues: CASSYWGGAYEQYF.